The 17 T cell receptor beta chains below all came from one sample that was sequenced in a study of cytomegalovirus exposure and HLA in healthy donors. Amplification used 60 Vbeta primers and 13 Jbeta primers. Profiled with immunoSEQ multiplex PCR; TCRdb holds only in-frame clones, not every one. Here the sample spans some 130,000 clones, about four fifths being singletons. The sample taken for sequencing was PBMCs. These receptors came from a woman aged 40 to 49 in good health and CMV-seronegative.

V usage is TRBV19 and J usage is TRBJ1-5, with a tentative D call TRBD1 (6 bases). CDR3 length: 17 residues. The germline V gene has CDR1 LNHDA and CDR2 SQIVND (reference sequence). Trimming stripped 3 bases from V and 0 bases from J, with 15 bases between. This CDR3 is CASSIFAGDLSNQPQHF. The CDR3 bases are TGTGCCAGTAGTATCTTTGCAGGGGATCTTAGCAATCAGCCCCAGCATTTT.

This clone was seen a few times. J is TRBJ1-4 and V is TRBV4-1; maybe TRBD1 (5 bases). The CDR3 spans 17 residues. Germline CDR1 MGHRA, CDR2 YSYEKL. V gave up 3 bases and J gave up 7 bases, with 21 bases separating them. The CDR3 sequence: CASSQIVGGRLREKLFF. The DNA of the CDR3 is TGCGCCAGCAGCCAGATAGTCGGGGGGAGGTTGCGTGAAAAACTGTTTTTT.

This chain uses TRBV7-9 with TRBJ2-1, with 7 bases matching TRBD2. This CDR3 has 16 amino acids. Per the germline V gene, CDR1 is SEHNR and CDR2 is FQNEAQ (reference sequence). Germline trimming cut 5 bases from V and 0 bases from J; bases unmatched to any gene: 7. CDR3 residues: CASSGRAGSSYNEQFF. CDR3 DNA sequence: TGTGCCAGCAGCGGACGAGCGGGGAGCTCCTACAATGAGCAGTTCTTC.

The CDR3 here is CASSNYRGHETQYF. The DNA of the CDR3 is TGCGCCAGCAGCAACTACAGGGGGCACGAGACCCAGTACTTC. The chain carries TRBV4-1 and TRBJ2-5; 9 nucleotides line up with TRBD1. The CDR3 has 14 residues. J lost 5 bases, V lost 5 bases, and 6 bases had no gene match. Germline V gene sequence: CDR1 MGHRA, CDR2 YSYEKL.

Only a few counts were recorded for this clone. This chain links TRBV28 with TRBJ1-4; 7 positions match TRBD1. The CDR3 runs 15 residues. CDR1 and CDR2 from the germline V gene are MDHEN and SYDVKM. Germline trimming cut 5 bases from V and 5 bases from J; bases unmatched to any gene: 8. The CDR3 nucleotides read TGTGCCAGCAGTCTCCCGACAGGGTTAAATGAAAAACTGTTTTTT. This gives the protein CASSLPTGLNEKLFF.

The rearrangement links TRBV28 to TRBJ1-5, with TRBD1 as a possible D gene (5 bases). Per germline, CDR1 MDHEN and CDR2 SYDVKM. Trimming removed 3 bases from V and 7 bases from J, with 13 bases in between. CDR3 length equals 14 residues. CDR3 sequence reads: CASSFSRDSQPQHF. The DNA for the CDR3 is TGTGCCAGCAGTTTTTCGAGGGACTCACAGCCCCAGCATTTT. Full variable domain (missing parts from reference TRBV28 and TRBJ1-5): DVKVTQSSRYLVKRTGEKVFLECVQDMDHENMFWYRQDPGLGLRLIYFSYDVKMKEKGDIPEGYSVSREKKERFSLILESASTNQTSMYLCASSFSRDSQPQHFGDGTRLSIL.

The V gene is TRBV7-9, the J gene TRBJ2-1; no firm D call. Trimming took off 4 bases at V and 8 bases at J, with 6 bases between the two ends. Germline CDR1 and CDR2: SEHNR and FQNEAQ (reference sequence). The CDR3 runs to 11 residues. In DNA, the CDR3 is TGTGCCAGCAGCTCCCCGGATGAGCAGTTCTTC. Translated: CASSSPDEQFF. Based on the CDR3 plus reference TRBV7-9 and TRBJ2-1, the full variable domain is DTGVSQNPRHKITKRGQNVTFRCDPISEHNRLYWYRQTLGQGPEFLTYFQNEAQLEKSRLLSDRFSAERPKGSFSTLEIQRTEQGDSAMYLCASSSPDEQFFGPGTRLTVL.

The chain joins TRBV5-6 to TRBJ2-1; TRBD2 matches 15 bases. J gave up 0 bases and V 4 bases, and 8 bases lay outside the gene matches. The CDR3 sequence is 19 residues long. Germline V lookup: CDR1 SGHDT, CDR2 YYEEEE. Written as DNA, the CDR3 is TGTGCCAGCAGCCCCGGGACTAGCGGGGGGCCAAACTCCTACAATGAGCAGTTCTTC. Protein sequence: CASSPGTSGGPNSYNEQFF.

This chain links TRBV2 with TRBJ1-6; D is uncertain. Germline V gene lookup returns CDR1 SNHLY and CDR2 FYNNEI. The ends were cut back, 8 bases at V and 6 bases at J, with 14 bases in the middle. This CDR3 has 14 residues. The CDR3 sequence: CASWAGSFNSPLHF. The CDR3 coding sequence is TGTGCCAGCTGGGCCGGCAGTTTTAATTCACCCCTCCACTTT. The full variable domain, with the rest looked up from reference TRBV2 and TRBJ1-6, is EPEVTQTPSHQVTQMGQEVILRCVPISNHLYFYWYRQILGQKVEFLVSFYNNEISEKSEIFDDQFSVERPDGSNFTLKIRSTKLEDSAMYFCASWAGSFNSPLHFGNGTRLTVT.

The CDR3 sequence is CASSRPRTSNSDTQYF. In DNA form, the CDR3 reads TGTGCCAGCAGTCGTCCCCGGACTAGCAACTCAGATACGCAGTATTTT. The chain carries TRBV28 and TRBJ2-3, with TRBD2 matching over 8 bases. CDR1 and CDR2 from the germline V gene are MDHEN and SYDVKM. This CDR3 is 16 amino acids long. V shed 5 bases, J shed 4 bases, and the junction held 11 bases outside the gene matches.

The chain joins TRBV4-2 to TRBJ2-1; D remains ambiguous. The germline V and J ends were trimmed by 2 bases and 7 bases, with 9 bases remaining between them. Germline loops: CDR1 LGHNA, CDR2 YNFKEQ. CDR3 length equals 13 residues. The CDR3 spells CASSQSSENEQFF. DNA for the CDR3: TGTGCCAGCAGCCAATCCAGCGAGAATGAGCAGTTCTTC.

The genes are TRBV12-5 and TRBJ1-1, with 9 positions matching TRBD1. This CDR3 is built from 16 residues. Germline values: CDR1 LGHNT, CDR2 FRNRAP. V lost 2 bases to trimming and J lost 6 bases; unmatched junction nucleotides: 10. DNA of the CDR3: TGTGCTAGTGGTTTGAATATCGGGACAGGGAATTCTGAAGCTTTCTTT. As protein: CASGLNIGTGNSEAFF. The whole variable domain, filled in from reference TRBV12-5 and TRBJ1-1, reads DARVTQTPRHKVTEMGQEVTMRCQPILGHNTVFWYRQTMMQGLELLAYFRNRAPLDDSGMPKDRFSAEMPDATLATLKIQPSEPRDSAVYFCASGLNIGTGNSEAFFGQGTRLTVV.

The chain links TRBV28 to TRBJ1-1, with 7 bases identical to TRBD1. Germline loops: CDR1 MDHEN, CDR2 SYDVKM. V lost 4 bases and J lost 3; bases outside the gene matches: 5. The CDR3 is 14 residues long. CDR3 protein: CASSYSTGDTEAFF. The CDR3 region has the DNA TGTGCCAGCAGTTACTCTACAGGGGACACTGAAGCTTTCTTT.

J is TRBJ2-1 and V is TRBV6-5; no clear D gene. V was trimmed by 6 bases and J by 12 bases, leaving 24 bases between them. The length of the CDR3 is 15 residues. In germline, CDR1 is MNHEY, CDR2 SVGAGI. CDR3 in amino acids: CASSATTDRAAGQFF. The CDR3 DNA follows: TGTGCCAGCAGCGCAACGACGGATCGCGCAGCAGGGCAGTTCTTC.

V gene TRBV4-3 combines with J gene TRBJ2-1; TRBD2 agrees at 8 bases. The V and J ends lost 1 base and 4 bases, in that order; junction bases with no gene match: 3. The CDR3 runs 15 residues. CDR1 is LGHNA, CDR2 YSLEER, per germline. The CDR3 is CASSQAGGPYNEQFF. For the CDR3, the DNA is TGCGCCAGCAGCCAAGCGGGAGGGCCTTACAATGAGCAGTTCTTC.

CDR3 coding DNA: TGTGCCAGCAGCGCCCGAATGGGGGCGAGCTCCTACGAGCAGTACTTC. Translated, it gives CASSARMGASSYEQYF. J is TRBJ2-7 and V is TRBV9; D is perhaps TRBD1 (6 bases). CDR3 length equals 16 residues. In germline, CDR1 is SGDLS, CDR2 YYNGEE. V was trimmed by 3 bases and J by 0 bases, leaving 16 bases between them.

The J gene is TRBJ2-1, the V gene TRBV15; D might be TRBD1 (6 bases). The CDR3 has 18 residues. Looked up from germline, CDR1 is LNHNV and CDR2 is YYDKDF (reference sequence). V lost 4 bases and J 4 bases, leaving 23 bases between the germline ends. In DNA form, the CDR3 reads TGTGCCACCAGCACTACCCTACAGGGCGGAGGCCATTACAATGAGCAGTTCTTC. Its translation: CATSTTLQGGGHYNEQFF.